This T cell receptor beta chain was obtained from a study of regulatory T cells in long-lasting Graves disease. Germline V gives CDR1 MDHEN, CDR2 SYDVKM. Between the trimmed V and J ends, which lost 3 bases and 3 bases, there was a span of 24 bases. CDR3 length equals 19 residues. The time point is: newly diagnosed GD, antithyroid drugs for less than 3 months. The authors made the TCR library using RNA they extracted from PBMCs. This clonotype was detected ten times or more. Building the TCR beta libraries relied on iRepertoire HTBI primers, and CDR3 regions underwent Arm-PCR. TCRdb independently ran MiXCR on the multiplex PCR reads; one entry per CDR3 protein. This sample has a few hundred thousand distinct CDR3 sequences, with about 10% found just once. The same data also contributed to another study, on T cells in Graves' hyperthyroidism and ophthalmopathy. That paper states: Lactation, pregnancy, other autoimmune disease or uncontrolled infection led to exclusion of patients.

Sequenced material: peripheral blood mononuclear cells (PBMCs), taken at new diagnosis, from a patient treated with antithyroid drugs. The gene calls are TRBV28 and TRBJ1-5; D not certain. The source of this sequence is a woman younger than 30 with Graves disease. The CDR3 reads CASSLRGLRIPPPNQPQHF. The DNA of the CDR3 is TGTGCCAGCAGTTTGAGAGGTCTCCGAATTCCGCCTCCCAATCAGCCCCAGCATTTT.